This paragraph reports one T cell receptor beta chain. This sample was taken from a study of blood T cell repertoires in COVID-19. Study as a whole: PBMCs, B-cell-depleted T cells, or T cells were the source of the cDNA or gDNA that made up the material.

Profiling relied on immunoSEQ multiplex PCR, and the TCRdb table lists in-frame clones only, not all of them. The repertoire consists of about 120,000 clones, with 75% to 85% occurring once and the leading ten covering roughly 7.7%. The source is a man in his sixties or seventies with acute or convalescent COVID-19. The sequenced sample consisted of peripheral blood.

CDR3 nucleotide sequence: TGCGCCAGCAGCTCTGGCGGTAGCTCCTACAATGAGCAGTTCTTC. Translation: CASSSGGSSYNEQFF. V usage is TRBV5-1 and J usage is TRBJ2-1, with unresolved D. The ends were cut back, 3 bases at V and 0 bases at J, with 10 bases in the middle. The germline gives CDR1 SGHRS, CDR2 YFSETQ. The CDR3 is 15 amino acids. The complete variable domain, with remaining parts taken from reference TRBV5-1 and TRBJ2-1, reads KAGVTQTPRYLIKTRGQQVTLSCSPISGHRSVSWYQQTPGQGLQFLFEYFSETQRNKGNFPGRFSGRQFSNSRSEMNVSTLELGDSALYLCASSSGGSSYNEQFFGPGTRLTVL.